Each of the 3 T cell receptor beta chains below was sequenced from the same sample in a study of T cells after yellow fever vaccination. TCRdb reprocessed the 5' RACE reads with MiXCR, giving one entry per CDR3 protein. The sample contains 160,000 or so distinct CDR3 sequences, 6% to 7.5% of which appear only once. This specimen was CD4+ T cells sorted from PBMCs, taken 5 days after the first yellow fever vaccination. All receptors come from a man younger than 30 who received the YFV17D yellow fever vaccine.

This clonotype was seen repeatedly, ten times or more. The V and J genes are TRBV5-1 and TRBJ2-2, with TRBD2 as a possible D gene (6 bases). V was cut by 1 base and J by 4 bases, with 14 bases left in between. The CDR3 is made up of 16 amino acids. CDR1 is SGHRS, CDR2 YFSETQ, per germline. In nucleotides, the CDR3 is TGCGCCAGCAGCTTGCTTGCTAGCGCAGGCACCGGGGAGCTGTTTTTT. This translates into CASSLLASAGTGELFF.

This clonotype was counted at least ten times. The CDR3 reads CASSQETDNEQFF. For the CDR3, the DNA is TGCGCCAGCAGCCAAGAAACCGACAATGAGCAGTTCTTC. V gene TRBV4-3 combines with J gene TRBJ2-1, with D uncertain. The CDR3 spans 13 residues. CDR1 is LGHNA, CDR2 YSLEER, per germline. The V gene lost 0 bases and the J gene lost 5 bases, with 5 bases spanning the gap.

J is TRBJ2-7 and V is TRBV18; 7 positions agree with TRBD2. Germline V gene lookup returns CDR1 KGHSH and CDR2 LQKENI. J lost 2 bases, V lost 3 bases, and 4 bases had no gene match. The CDR3 consists of 14 residues. CDR3 region: CASSPPGLPYEQYF. Here the CDR3 DNA reads TGTGCCAGCTCACCTCCGGGACTACCCTACGAGCAGTACTTC. The full variable domain, rest sourced from reference TRBV18 and TRBJ2-7, is NAGVMQNPRHLVRRRGQEARLRCSPMKGHSHVYWYRQLPEEGLKFMVYLQKENIIDESGMPKERFSAEFPKEGPSILRIQQVVRGDSAAYFCASSPPGLPYEQYFGPGTRLTVT.